This TCR beta chain was observed in a study of memory CD4+ T cells and cytomegalovirus serostatus. Generated by immunoSEQ multiplex PCR, the TCRdb table keeps only in-frame clones and is missing some. This table has 45,000 to 50,000 clones, roughly 80% appearing once. Germline loops: CDR1 SGDLS, CDR2 YYNGEE. CDR3 length: 16 amino acids. Trimming took 0 bases from V and 1 from J, leaving 12 bases between them. Single viable CD3+CD4+CD8-CD45RO+ cells were sorted as the memory CD4+ T cells. Donors' CMV status reflects serum IgG against pp150, pp28, p38, p52. This clone is termed medium-sized. The TCR was taken from an adult in good health and CMV-seronegative. This sequence joins TRBV9 and TRBJ2-3; D possibly corresponds to TRBD1 (5 bases). Source material: memory CD4+ T cells from blood. In DNA, the CDR3 is TGTGCCAGCAGCGTAGGGGATCTCAGGGGCACAGATACGCAGTATTTT. Its translation is CASSVGDLRGTDTQYF.